This T cell receptor beta chain was sequenced for a study of a mutant IDH1 vaccine in newly diagnosed glioma. On the study more broadly: Treated patients comprised approximately 62% males and approximately 38% females, mean age approximately 42 years. The therapy given earlier, which was standard therapy, consisted of radiotherapy, temozolomide, or both, and most of the patients received both. Overall study findings and caveats: Pseudoprogression showed no apparent link to changes in top peripheral T cell clonotypes. Evidence of vaccine-induced immune responses was documented in around 93% of patients.

Regarding this clone: Its antigen is unknown.

The time point here: baseline, week 1 (first vaccination visit). As for treatment: pre-vaccination baseline after standard-of-care therapy. Sequencing was performed with immunoSEQ multiplex PCR; in TCRdb, only in-frame clones are kept and a portion is missing. The sample yields 90,000 to 100,000 clones, roughly 90% seen once. The germline V gene has CDR1 SGHRS and CDR2 YFSETQ. V lost 3 bases to trimming and J lost 0 bases, with 13 bases between them. The CDR3 is made up of 16 amino acids. The chain joins TRBV5-1 to TRBJ1-3; the D is unclear. The sample consisted of PBMCs, taken from a glioma patient treated with radiotherapy, temozolomide or both. This sequence originates from a woman aged 45 to 65 with glioma. This CDR3 reads CASSSLGGLSGNTIYF. CDR3 nucleotides: TGCGCCAGCAGCTCTCTGGGAGGCCTCTCTGGAAACACCATATATTTT. The variable domain in full, completed from reference TRBV5-1 and TRBJ1-3, reads KAGVTQTPRYLIKTRGQQVTLSCSPISGHRSVSWYQQTPGQGLQFLFEYFSETQRNKGNFPGRFSGRQFSNSRSEMNVSTLELGDSALYLCASSSLGGLSGNTIYFGEGSWLTVV.